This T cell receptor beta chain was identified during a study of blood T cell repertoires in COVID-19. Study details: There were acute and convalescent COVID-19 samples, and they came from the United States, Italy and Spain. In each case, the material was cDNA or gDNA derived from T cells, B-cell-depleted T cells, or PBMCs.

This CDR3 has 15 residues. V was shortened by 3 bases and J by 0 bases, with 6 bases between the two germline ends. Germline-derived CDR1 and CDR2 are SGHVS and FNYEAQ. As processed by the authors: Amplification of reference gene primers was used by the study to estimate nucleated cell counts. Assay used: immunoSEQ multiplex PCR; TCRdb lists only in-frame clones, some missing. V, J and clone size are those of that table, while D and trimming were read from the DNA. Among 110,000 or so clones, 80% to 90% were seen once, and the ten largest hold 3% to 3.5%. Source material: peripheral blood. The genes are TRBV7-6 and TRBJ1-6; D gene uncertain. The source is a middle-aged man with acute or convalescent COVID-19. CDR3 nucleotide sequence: TGTGCCAGCAGCTTCGGGAGCTCCTATAATTCACCCCTCCACTTT. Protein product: CASSFGSSYNSPLHF.